This T cell receptor beta chain was profiled in a study of cytomegalovirus exposure and HLA in healthy donors. This clone was seen more than once but under ten times. The PCR ran on 60 Vbeta and 13 Jbeta primers. Using immunoSEQ multiplex PCR, the repertoire was profiled, and TCRdb retains in-frame clones only, with some absent. The sample has around 210,000 clones; 78% are singletons. The clonotype comes from a boy younger than 18 in good health and CMV-seronegative. The sample comprised PBMCs.

The CDR3 reads CASSDPFKQGTYEQYF. The CDR3 DNA follows: TGTGCCAGCAGTGATCCCTTTAAACAGGGTACCTACGAGCAGTACTTC. V gene TRBV25-1 combines with J gene TRBJ2-7; a weak D match, TRBD1 (6 bases). The CDR3 is made up of 16 amino acids. V dropped 3 bases and J dropped 2 bases, with 17 bases sitting between them. Germline V gene sequence: CDR1 MGHDK, CDR2 SYGVNS.